The 25 T cell receptor beta chains below come from one sample, sequenced in a study of blood T cell repertoires in COVID-19. Generated by immunoSEQ multiplex PCR, the TCRdb table keeps only in-frame clones and is missing some. The repertoire consists of about 200,000 clones, with 75% to 85% occurring once and the leading ten covering approximately 10%. Source material: PBMCs or T cells enriched from blood (not recorded which). All receptors derive from a man aged 35 to 55 who had recovered from COVID-19.

This clone came up once. The chain couples TRBV28 to TRBJ2-4; 8 nucleotides align to TRBD1. The germline CDR1 and CDR2 sequences are MDHEN and SYDVKM. This CDR3 has 13 residues. V lost 5 bases, J lost 8 bases, and 5 bases stayed unmatched. The CDR3 nucleotides are TGTGCCAGCAGTGCAGGGGGCTGGGACATTCAGTACTTC. Translation gives CASSAGGWDIQYF.

The CDR3 here is CASSPGQGDTGELFF. The DNA for the CDR3 is TGTGCCAGCAGCCCGGGACAGGGGGACACCGGGGAGCTGTTTTTT. This chain links TRBV5-4 with TRBJ2-2; the match to TRBD1 covers 11 bases. Looked up from germline, CDR1 is SGHNT and CDR2 is YYREEE (reference sequence). CDR3 length equals 15 residues. J gave up 3 bases and V 4 bases, and 2 bases lay outside the gene matches.

This clone was observed a single time. The chain combines TRBV6-4 with TRBJ2-3, with a possible D match to TRBD2 (5 bases). This CDR3 has 14 residues. Trimming cost V 0 bases and J 5 bases, with 9 bases left between them. Per germline, CDR1 MRHNA and CDR2 SNTAGT. CDR3 in amino acids: CASSDSTEGDTQYF. DNA for the CDR3: TGTGCCAGCAGTGACTCGACCGAGGGAGATACGCAGTATTTT.

This rearrangement joins TRBV14 to TRBJ2-7; 12 bases align to TRBD2. The ends lost 4 bases at V and 5 bases at J; junction bases unmatched: 6. Germline values: CDR1 SGHDN, CDR2 FVKESK. This CDR3 spans 15 amino acids. The CDR3 loop is CASSPQLAGGNEQYF. CDR3 coding DNA: TGTGCCAGCAGCCCTCAACTAGCGGGAGGAAACGAGCAGTACTTC. The full variable domain, in which reference TRBV14 and TRBJ2-7 provide the parts outside the CDR3, is EAGVTQFPSHSVIEKGQTVTLRCDPISGHDNLYWYRRVMGKEIKFLLHFVKESKQDESGMPNNRFLAERTGGTYSTLKVQPAELEDSGVYFCASSPQLAGGNEQYFGPGTRLTVT.

The chain carries TRBV5-1 and TRBJ1-2; perhaps TRBD1 as D (5 bases). With 4 bases removed from V and 1 base from J, the gap between germline ends came to 23 bases. Germline-derived CDR1 and CDR2 are SGHRS and YFSETQ. The CDR3 sequence is 18 residues long. The CDR3 DNA reads TGCGCCAGCAGCGAATCCGGGACTGCCTCTCGTTATAACTATGGCTACACCTTC. Translated: CASSESGTASRYNYGYTF.

This chain joins TRBV10-1 and TRBJ2-4; 9 bases match TRBD2. The CDR3 runs 14 residues. V shed 6 bases and J 5 bases; nucleotides not matched to a gene: 5. CDR1 and CDR2 from the germline V gene are WNHNN and SYGVQD (reference sequence). The CDR3 DNA reads TGCGCCAGCAGCTACTTAGCGGGAGAAAACATTCAGTACTTC. This sequence encodes CASSYLAGENIQYF.

This sequence joins TRBV5-4 and TRBJ2-1; 8 bases fit TRBD2. From germline, CDR1 is SGHNT and CDR2 YYREEE (reference sequence). This CDR3 is built from 15 residues. V was clipped by 4 bases and J by 2 bases; unmatched bases: 5. The CDR3 nucleotides are TGTGCCAGCAGCCGGGCGGGGGGCGCCTACAATGAGCAGTTCTTC. Translated, it gives CASSRAGGAYNEQFF.

J is TRBJ2-3 and V is TRBV14, with D perhaps matching TRBD2 (6 bases). The CDR3 has 14 amino acids. V was shortened by 3 bases and J by 1 base, with 8 bases between the two germline ends. Looked up from germline, CDR1 is SGHDN and CDR2 is FVKESK. The CDR3 DNA sequence: TGTGCCAGCAGCCAGGCTAGCGGCACAGATACGCAGTATTTT. Encoded protein: CASSQASGTDTQYF.

The chain joins TRBV5-4 to TRBJ2-5; TRBD1 might be the D (5 bases). This CDR3 has 15 amino acids. Germline CDR1 is SGHNT and CDR2 is YYREEE (reference sequence). V lost 0 bases and J lost 1, with 10 bases in between. DNA for the CDR3: TGTGCCAGCAGCTTGGGGGGCATAGCCCAAGAGACCCAGTACTTC. Its translation is CASSLGGIAQETQYF.

This clone was counted only a few times. This sequence joins TRBV27 and TRBJ2-3; D gene unclear. The CDR3 extends over 15 amino acids. Germline V gene data show CDR1 as MNHEY and CDR2 as SMNVEV (reference sequence). V lost 6 bases, J lost 3 bases, and 16 bases lay in between. The CDR3 here is CASSEKTPWTDTQYF. The DNA for the CDR3 is TGTGCCAGCAGCGAGAAAACTCCTTGGACAGATACGCAGTATTTT.

The genes are TRBV11-1 and TRBJ1-6; possibly TRBD1 for D (6 bases). CDR3 size: 12 residues. The germline gives CDR1 SGHAT, CDR2 FQDESV (reference sequence). V gave up 5 bases and J gave up 13 bases, with 12 bases separating them. The chain's CDR3 is CASSKPTGPLHF. In DNA form, the CDR3 reads TGTGCCAGCAGCAAGCCCACAGGGCCCCTCCACTTT.

Only one count was recorded for this clone. The V gene is TRBV7-2, the J gene TRBJ1-1; TRBD1 is a possible D gene (5 bases). V lost 2 bases and J lost 6, with 13 bases in between. CDR1 and CDR2 from the germline V gene are SGHTA and FQGNSA. The CDR3 is 14 amino acids. The DNA of the CDR3 is TGTGCCAGCAGCTTATCGGGCAGGGAGGCTGAAGCTTTCTTT. It encodes CASSLSGREAEAFF.

V is TRBV7-3 and J is TRBJ1-5; D is undetermined. The CDR3 totals 13 residues. V was clipped by 3 bases and J by 0 bases, with 3 bases between them. Germline loops: CDR1 SGHTA, CDR2 FQGTGA. The CDR3 is CASSFYSNQPQHF. CDR3 coding DNA: TGTGCCAGCAGCTTTTATAGCAATCAGCCCCAGCATTTT.

The chain employs TRBV25-1 and TRBJ1-1; 10 bases fit TRBD1. Losses at the gene ends were 1 base for V and 3 bases for J; bases not matched to a gene: 5. The CDR3 consists of 16 residues. The germline gives CDR1 MGHDK, CDR2 SYGVNS. The CDR3 bases are TGTGCCAGCAGTGAATTTCGACAGGGGGCGGACACTGAAGCTTTCTTT. The encoded protein is CASSEFRQGADTEAFF.

This clone was observed once. The chain has TRBV4-3 and TRBJ2-3; 11 bases match TRBD1. Germline loops: CDR1 LGHNA, CDR2 YSLEER. J lost 5 bases, V lost 1 base, and 8 bases had no gene match. This CDR3 contains 17 residues. In nucleotides, the CDR3 is TGCGCCAGCAGCCAAGGTTTCCTGGGACAGGGGGGAGATACGCAGTATTTT. Encoded protein: CASSQGFLGQGGDTQYF.

This clone was recorded only once. This rearrangement joins TRBV29-1 to TRBJ2-5; the D gene is possibly TRBD1 (7 bases). The germline V gene has CDR1 SQVTM and CDR2 ANQGSEA. Trimming took off 6 bases at V and 4 bases at J, with 24 bases between the two ends. This CDR3 has 16 amino acids. CDR3 sequence: CSVLGGVGGGIETQYF. The CDR3 DNA sequence: TGCAGCGTCCTAGGAGGGGTAGGAGGGGGCATAGAGACCCAGTACTTC. Filled out from reference TRBV29-1 and TRBJ2-5, the complete variable domain reads SAVISQKPSRDICQRGTSLTIQCQVDSQVTMMFWYRQQPGQSLTLIATANQGSEATYESGFVIDKFPISRPNLTFSTLTVSNMSPEDSSIYLCSVLGGVGGGIETQYFGPGTRLLVL.

The J gene is TRBJ2-5, the V gene TRBV9; 7 nucleotides align to TRBD2. Trimming at V came to 4 bases and at J to 5 bases, leaving 5 bases not matched to a gene. Germline CDR1 and CDR2: SGDLS and YYNGEE. The CDR3 spans 13 residues. As DNA, the CDR3 is TGTGCCAGCAGCCCCTGGGGGGGGGAGACCCAGTACTTC. The encoded protein is CASSPWGGETQYF.

In its sample, this clone was seen once. The chain recombines TRBV19 with TRBJ1-6; 7 nucleotides line up with TRBD1. CDR1 is LNHDA, CDR2 SQIVND, per germline (reference sequence). J lost 7 bases, V lost 3 bases, and 3 bases had no gene match. The CDR3 has 14 residues. The CDR3 spells CASSMQQGNSPLHF. DNA of the CDR3: TGTGCCAGTAGTATGCAACAGGGGAATTCACCCCTCCACTTT.

V usage is TRBV4-3 and J usage is TRBJ1-2; TRBD1 aligns across 8 bases. This CDR3 has 15 amino acids. After removal of 5 bases from V and 2 bases from J, the junction contained 7 bases not matched to a gene. Looked up from germline, CDR1 is LGHNA and CDR2 is YSLEER. The CDR3 here is CASSYGQGDNYGYTF. The CDR3 nucleotides are TGCGCCAGCAGCTATGGACAGGGTGACAACTATGGCTACACCTTC.

The gene calls are TRBV9 and TRBJ2-1; a possible D gene is TRBD2 (5 bases). Germline lookup yields CDR1 SGDLS and CDR2 YYNGEE. Trimming took off 0 bases at V and 8 bases at J, with 12 bases between the two ends. This CDR3 comprises 14 residues. CDR3 loop: CASSVDGMRDEQFF. CDR3 coding DNA: TGTGCCAGCAGCGTAGATGGCATGAGGGATGAGCAGTTCTTC. Combining the CDR3 with reference TRBV9 and TRBJ2-1 gives the whole variable domain DSGVTQTPKHLITATGQRVTLRCSPRSGDLSVYWYQQSLDQGLQFLIQYYNGEERAKGNILERFSAQQFPDLHSELNLSSLELGDSALYFCASSVDGMRDEQFFGPGTRLTVL.

This chain connects TRBV9 to TRBJ2-2; 14 nucleotides line up with TRBD2. The ends lost 3 bases at V and 3 bases at J; junction bases unmatched: 7. This CDR3 is built from 18 residues. Germline V gene lookup returns CDR1 SGDLS and CDR2 YYNGEE. CDR3 residues: CASSEGTSGRVYTGELFF. CDR3 coding DNA: TGTGCCAGCAGCGAAGGGACTAGCGGGAGAGTCTACACCGGGGAGCTGTTTTTT.

This chain links TRBV6-5 with TRBJ1-4; TRBD1 matches 7 bases. The CDR3 loop spans 15 amino acids. V lost 6 bases to trimming and J lost 8 bases; unmatched junction nucleotides: 12. Germline V gene sequence: CDR1 MNHEY, CDR2 SVGAGI. The CDR3 DNA reads TGTGCCAGCAGGGCAGAGGGGGCGCCGGGAGAAAAACTGTTTTTT. Residues: CASRAEGAPGEKLFF.

This sequence joins TRBV7-2 and TRBJ2-3; possibly TRBD1 for D (6 bases). This CDR3 contains 14 residues. V lost 5 bases and J lost 3, with 12 bases in between. Germline values: CDR1 SGHTA, CDR2 FQGNSA. Written as DNA, the CDR3 is TGTGCCAGCAGCCTCCCGAGGGGGACAGATACGCAGTATTTT. The encoded protein is CASSLPRGTDTQYF.

The chain recombines TRBV25-1 with TRBJ1-1, with 7 bases lining up with TRBD1. After removal of 4 bases from V and 4 bases from J, the junction contained 6 bases not matched to a gene. Germline V lookup: CDR1 MGHDK, CDR2 SYGVNS. The CDR3 totals 14 residues. The CDR3 nucleotides are TGTGCCAGCAGTGGAACAGGGGAGACCACTGAAGCTTTCTTT. Amino acid sequence: CASSGTGETTEAFF.

The rearrangement joins TRBV7-2 to TRBJ2-3; TRBD1 agrees at 8 bases. V lost 0 bases, J lost 0 bases, and 2 bases stayed unmatched. This CDR3 region has 16 residues. Germline CDR1 and CDR2: SGHTA and FQGNSA. CDR3 in amino acids: CASSLAGQGSTDTQYF. In nucleotides, the CDR3 is TGTGCCAGCAGCTTAGCCGGACAGGGTAGCACAGATACGCAGTATTTT.